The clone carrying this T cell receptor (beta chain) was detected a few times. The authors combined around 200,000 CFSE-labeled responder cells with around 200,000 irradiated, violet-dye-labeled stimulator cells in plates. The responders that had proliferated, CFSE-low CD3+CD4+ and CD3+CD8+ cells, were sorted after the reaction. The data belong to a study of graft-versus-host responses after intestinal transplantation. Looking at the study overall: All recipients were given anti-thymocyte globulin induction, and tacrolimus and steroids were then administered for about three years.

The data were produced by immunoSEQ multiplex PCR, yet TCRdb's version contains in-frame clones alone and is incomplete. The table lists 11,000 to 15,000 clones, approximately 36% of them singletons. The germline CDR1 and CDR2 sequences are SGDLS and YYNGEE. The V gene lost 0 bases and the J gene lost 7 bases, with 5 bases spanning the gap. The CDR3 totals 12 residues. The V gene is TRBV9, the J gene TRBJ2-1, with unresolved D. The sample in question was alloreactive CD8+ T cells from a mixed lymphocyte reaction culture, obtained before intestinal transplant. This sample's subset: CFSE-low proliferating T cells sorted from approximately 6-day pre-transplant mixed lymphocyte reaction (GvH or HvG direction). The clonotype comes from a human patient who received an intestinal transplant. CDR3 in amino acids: CASSVDLNEQFF. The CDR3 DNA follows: TGTGCCAGCAGCGTAGATCTGAATGAGCAGTTCTTC.